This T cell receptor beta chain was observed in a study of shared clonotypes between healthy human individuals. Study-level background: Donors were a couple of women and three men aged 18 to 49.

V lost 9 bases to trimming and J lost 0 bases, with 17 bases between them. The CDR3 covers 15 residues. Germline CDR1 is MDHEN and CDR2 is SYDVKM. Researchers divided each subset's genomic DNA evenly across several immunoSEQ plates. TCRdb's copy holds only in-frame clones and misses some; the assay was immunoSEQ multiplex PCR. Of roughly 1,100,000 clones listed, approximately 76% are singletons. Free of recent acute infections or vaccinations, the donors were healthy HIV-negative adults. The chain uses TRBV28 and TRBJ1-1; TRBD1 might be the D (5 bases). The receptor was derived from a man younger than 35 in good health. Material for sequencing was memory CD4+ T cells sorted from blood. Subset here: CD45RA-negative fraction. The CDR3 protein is CASKTDLIMNTEAFF. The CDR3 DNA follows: TGTGCCAGTAAGACAGACCTGATCATGAACACTGAAGCTTTCTTT.